This TCR beta chain was recorded in a study of cytomegalovirus exposure and HLA in healthy donors. General study findings and limits: The only immune exposure information that was available was CMV serostatus.

Worth noting for this clone: Its antigen is currently unknown.

The primer mix had 60 Vbeta and 13 Jbeta primers. Assay used: immunoSEQ multiplex PCR; TCRdb lists only in-frame clones, some missing. Here the sample spans approximately 200,000 clones, approximately 81% being singletons. This CDR3 is 14 amino acids long. Losses at the gene ends were 5 bases for V and 2 bases for J; bases not matched to a gene: 3. Germline CDR1 and CDR2: MNHEY and SVGAGI. Sequenced sample: PBMCs. This clonotype was obtained from a boy younger than 18 in good health and CMV-seronegative. The chain is built from TRBV6-5 and TRBJ1-2; 9 positions match TRBD1. Here the CDR3 DNA reads TGTGCCAGCAGTCGGGACAGGGCCAACTATGGCTACACCTTC. It translates to CASSRDRANYGYTF.